The clone carrying this TCR beta chain has ten or more counts. The antigen is unknown. The sample originates from a study of Graves' ophthalmopathy and Graves' hyperthyroidism. Across the study: Over 18 months of follow-up, stable hyperthyroidism required that no ophthalmopathy appear.

Study-level results: The model's ophthalmopathy progression predictions had around 67% sensitivity and approximately 72% specificity.

Amplifying from RNA transcripts, the study obtained TCR beta CDR3 regions. First-round RT-PCR relied on HTBI primers, and a second-round multiplex PCR came next. TCRdb passed the multiplex PCR reads through MiXCR, listing each CDR3 protein once. In the table there are 500,000 to 600,000 distinct CDR3 sequences, under 45% of which are singletons. Trimming pared 4 bases from V and 4 bases from J, leaving 14 bases between. Germline CDR1 and CDR2: MNHEY and SVGAGI. The CDR3 runs to 15 residues. This chain uses TRBV6-5 with TRBJ1-5, with D unclear. This sequence originates from an adult man with Graves' hyperthyroidism. Sequencing input: peripheral blood or thyroid tissue (not recorded which). CDR3 sequence reads: CASSFSPSQNQPQHF. The DNA of the CDR3 is TGTGCCAGCAGTTTTAGCCCAAGCCAAAATCAGCCCCAGCATTTT.